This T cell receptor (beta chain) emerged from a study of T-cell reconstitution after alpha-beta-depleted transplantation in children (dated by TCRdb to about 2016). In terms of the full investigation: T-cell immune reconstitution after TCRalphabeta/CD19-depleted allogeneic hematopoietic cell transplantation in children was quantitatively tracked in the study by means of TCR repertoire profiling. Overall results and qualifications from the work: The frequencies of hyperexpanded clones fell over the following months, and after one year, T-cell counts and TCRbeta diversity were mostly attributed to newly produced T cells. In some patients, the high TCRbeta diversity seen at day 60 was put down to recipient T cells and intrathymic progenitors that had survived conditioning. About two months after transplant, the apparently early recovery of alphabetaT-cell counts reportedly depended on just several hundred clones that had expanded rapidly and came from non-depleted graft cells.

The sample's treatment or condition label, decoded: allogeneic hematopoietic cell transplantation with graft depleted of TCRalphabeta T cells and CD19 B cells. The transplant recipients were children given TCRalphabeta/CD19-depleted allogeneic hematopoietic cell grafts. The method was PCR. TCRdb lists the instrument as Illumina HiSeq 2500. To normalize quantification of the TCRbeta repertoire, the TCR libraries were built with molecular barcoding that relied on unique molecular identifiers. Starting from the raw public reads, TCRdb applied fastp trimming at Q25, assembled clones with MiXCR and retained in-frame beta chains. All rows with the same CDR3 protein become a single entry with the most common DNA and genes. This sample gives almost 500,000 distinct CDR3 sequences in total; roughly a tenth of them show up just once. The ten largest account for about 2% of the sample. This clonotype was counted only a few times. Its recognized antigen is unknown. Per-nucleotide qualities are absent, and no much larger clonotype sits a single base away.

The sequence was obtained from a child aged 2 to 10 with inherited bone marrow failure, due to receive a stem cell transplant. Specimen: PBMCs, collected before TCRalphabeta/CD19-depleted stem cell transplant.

The CDR3 region has the sequence CASSGHRGPVRGYTF. DNA sequence: TGCGCCAGCAGCGGACACAGGGGGCCGGTTCGAGGCTACACCTTC. This receptor chain uses TRBV5-1 and TRBJ1-2; TRBD1 agrees with 9 junctional bases. V has 4 bases trimmed and J has 8 bases trimmed; junction bases matching no gene number 12. According to the germline V gene, CDR1 reads SGHRS and CDR2 reads YFSETQ. There are 15 amino acids in the CDR3, from cysteine to phenylalanine inclusive. The CDR3 DNA has 45 bases and is translated from base 1. The CDR3, completed at both ends by the reference TRBV5-1 and TRBJ1-2 genes, gives the full variable domain KAGVTQTPRYLIKTRGQQVTLSCSPISGHRSVSWYQQTPGQGLQFLFEYFSETQRNKGNFPGRFSGRQFSNSRSEMNVSTLELGDSALYLCASSGHRGPVRGYTFGSGTRLTVV.